This TCR beta chain was captured in a study of post-analysis software for immune sequencing data. Study summary: Recorded disease courses covered relapsing-remitting, secondary progressive and progressive-relapsing multiple sclerosis. Some patients had no subtype annotation.

Of note for this clonotype: Its antigen is as yet unknown.

Included in the TCR beta cDNA libraries were unique molecular identifiers. T cells numbering roughly 0.9 to 11 million gave rise to about 540,000 cDNA molecules. TCRdb recomputed calls from the PCR reads with MiXCR, one row per CDR3 protein. The sample contains fewer than 700,000 distinct CDR3 sequences, about 44% of which appear only once. Germline CDR1 reads MGHDK; CDR2 reads SYGVNS. The CDR3 extends over 15 amino acids. V shed 1 base and J shed 5 bases, with 15 bases lying between them. General study points: Five or six TRBV segments were significantly more frequent in patients than in controls. TRBV5-6, TRBV5-1 and TRBV20-1 were among these segments. Compared against controls, patients with multiple sclerosis displayed significantly lower normalized Chao1 diversity. The F measure placed samples prepared in the same batch into strongly shared clusters.

The chain uses TRBV25-1 and TRBJ2-7; D ambiguous. The sequence came from a girl between 10 and 17 years old with multiple sclerosis. Sequencing was carried out using blood. The CDR3 here is CASSEWGNTADEQYF. The DNA for the CDR3 is TGTGCCAGCAGTGAATGGGGTAACACGGCCGACGAGCAGTACTTC.